The 19 T cell receptor beta chains given below trace back to one sample, sequenced in a study of T cells in Graves' hyperthyroidism and ophthalmopathy. TCR beta CDR3 sequences were amplified from RNA transcripts. HTBI primers were used for first-round RT-PCR of the TCR CDR3. TCRdb independently ran MiXCR on the multiplex PCR reads; one entry per CDR3 protein. The table lists roughly 700,000 distinct CDR3 sequences, about 18% of them singletons. Material for sequencing was blood. The receptor source for this set is a man aged 50-60 years with Graves' hyperthyroidism.

This clonotype was counted ten times or more. The rearrangement links TRBV19 to TRBJ2-3; 7 nucleotides match TRBD2. Germline-derived CDR1 and CDR2 are LNHDA and SQIVND (reference sequence). This CDR3 comprises 14 residues. V shed 3 bases, J shed 1 base, and the junction held 1 base outside the gene matches. DNA of the CDR3: TGTGCCAGTAGTATTGGGGGGGGCACAGATACGCAGTATTTT. Translated: CASSIGGGTDTQYF.

This clonotype occurred a few times. A much larger clone is a single base away; this may be a read error. This sequence joins TRBV11-2 and TRBJ2-7; either TRBD1 or TRBD2 may fit D (5 bases each). This CDR3 region has 15 residues. CDR1 SGHAT and CDR2 FQNNGV come from the germline V gene. The CDR3 loop is CANSPLGEIPYEQYF. CDR3 nucleotide sequence: TGTGCCAACAGCCCCCTGGGGGAGATCCCCTACGAGCAGTACTTC.

The J gene is TRBJ1-4, the V gene TRBV9; D ambiguous. Trimming pared 4 bases from V and 3 bases from J, leaving 10 bases between. There are 14 residues in the CDR3. CDR1 and CDR2 (germline): SGDLS, YYNGEE. The CDR3 sequence: CASSIPGANEKLFF. The CDR3 region has the DNA TGTGCCAGCAGCATACCTGGGGCTAATGAAAAACTGTTTTTT.

This clonotype occurred many times. This chain uses TRBV10-3 with TRBJ2-2; no definite D call. Trimming shortened V by 6 bases and J by 6 bases, and 20 bases separated the two germline ends. The CDR3 is 16 amino acids. In germline, CDR1 is ENHRY, CDR2 SYGVKD. DNA for the CDR3: TGTGCCATCAGAGTCGAACGGGCTCTTTTTGCCGGGGAGCTGTTTTTT. Amino acids: CAIRVERALFAGELFF.

This clonotype was detected only a few times. The chain recombines TRBV29-1 with TRBJ2-3; 8 bases fit TRBD1. Germline assignment: CDR1 SQVTM and CDR2 ANQGSEA. V dropped 3 bases and J dropped 4; count of bases not matched to a gene: 3. The CDR3 consists of 13 residues. The CDR3 here is CSVDQTGADTQYF. The CDR3 coding sequence is TGCAGCGTTGATCAGACAGGGGCAGATACGCAGTATTTT.

The genes are TRBV7-9 and TRBJ2-7, with D unresolved. CDR1 SEHNR and CDR2 FQNEAQ come from the germline V gene (reference sequence). The CDR3 extends over 15 amino acids. Trimming left V 2 bases short and J 2 bases short, with 13 bases between. The CDR3 here is CASSLLTEMTYEQYF. CDR3 nucleotide sequence: TGTGCCAGCAGCTTATTAACAGAGATGACCTACGAGCAGTACTTC.

The table lists this clonotype with a few counts. The chain's CDR3 is CASSSGQGVSDGYTF. CDR3 DNA: TGTGCCAGCTCATCGGGACAGGGTGTGTCGGATGGCTACACCTTC. The chain carries TRBV18 and TRBJ1-2; 9 positions match TRBD1. CDR1 KGHSH and CDR2 LQKENI come from the germline V gene. There are 15 residues in the CDR3. Losses at the gene ends were 5 bases for V and 6 bases for J; bases not matched to a gene: 10.

This clonotype was counted only a few times. Since a much larger clone is just one base distant, this may be a read error. The chain links TRBV28 to TRBJ2-5; D is tentatively TRBD1 or TRBD2 (6 bases each). This CDR3 is 16 amino acids long. Per the germline V gene, CDR1 is MDHEN and CDR2 is SYDVKM. Trimming left V 5 bases short and J 0 bases short, with 16 bases between. The CDR3 is CASSLGGSAYQETQYF. CDR3 nucleotides: TGTGCCAGCAGTCTAGGGGGGAGCGCGTACCAAGAGACCCAGTACTTC.

The genes are TRBV4-1 and TRBJ2-3; D is unresolved. The CDR3 length is 15 residues. Germline assignment: CDR1 MGHRA and CDR2 YSYEKL. V lost 0 bases to trimming and J lost 4 bases, with 11 bases between them. CDR3 protein: CASSQDIRVADTQYF. The CDR3 nucleotides read TGCGCCAGCAGCCAAGATATAAGGGTGGCAGATACGCAGTATTTT.

Regarding this clonotype: A much bigger clone sits one base away, suggesting this may be a read error. This chain uses TRBV27 with TRBJ2-2; the D is unclear. Germline loops: CDR1 MNHEY, CDR2 SMNVEV (reference sequence). CDR3 size: 13 residues. CDR3 nucleotides: TGTGTCAGCAGCTACTCAGGCCCCGGGGAGCTGTTTTTT. Protein sequence: CVSSYSGPGELFF.

This clonotype was detected ten times or more. The chain recombines TRBV6-5 with TRBJ2-2; a weak D match, TRBD1 (7 bases). Looked up from germline, CDR1 is MNHEY and CDR2 is SVGAGI. The length of the CDR3 is 17 residues. Trimming left V 2 bases short and J 7 bases short, with 20 bases between. CDR3 protein: CASSYRQGGTRIGELFF. The CDR3 DNA is TGTGCCAGCAGTTACCGACAGGGAGGAACAAGGATCGGGGAGCTGTTTTTT.

Regarding this clonotype: The junction shows a germline mismatch at one end, possibly a read error. The chain uses TRBV28 and TRBJ2-7; possible D gene TRBD2, 7 bases. This CDR3 has 15 residues. Germline CDR1 MDHEN, CDR2 SYDVKM. The DNA of the CDR3 is TGTGTCAGCAGTTTATACGCGGGGAGGGGGTACGAGCAGTACTTC. Translation gives CVSSLYAGRGYEQYF.

The chain is built from TRBV2 and TRBJ2-2, with D possibly TRBD1 on 6 matching bases. Trimming took 4 bases from V and 3 from J, leaving 12 bases between them. The germline V gene encodes CDR1 SNHLY and CDR2 FYNNEI. The CDR3 length is 15 residues. In nucleotides, the CDR3 is TGTGCCAGCAGTGTAGAGACAGGATACACCGGGGAGCTGTTTTTT. It is translated as CASSVETGYTGELFF.

This clonotype was detected many times. The rearrangement uses TRBV12-3 or TRBV12-4 and TRBJ2-3, with D possibly being TRBD2 (5 bases). This CDR3 spans 15 amino acids. V was shortened by 5 bases and J by 4 bases, with 16 bases between the two germline ends. CDR3 residues: CASSATEGLSDTQYF. The CDR3 DNA follows: TGTGCCAGCAGTGCCACTGAGGGCCTGTCAGATACGCAGTATTTT.

This clonotype was recorded many times. Its ends do not fully match the called genes, so a read error is possible. The V gene is TRBV29-1, the J gene TRBJ2-5; 12 nucleotides line up with TRBD2. Germline values: CDR1 SQVTM, CDR2 ANQGSEA. CDR3 length: 16 amino acids. CDR3 amino acids: CSVEGLAGGYQETQYF. As DNA, the CDR3 is TGCAGCGTCGAAGGTCTAGCGGGAGGGTACCAAGAGACCCAGTACTTC.

The chain joins TRBV11-2 to TRBJ2-7, with D possibly TRBD1 on 6 matching bases. In germline, CDR1 is SGHAT, CDR2 FQNNGV. The CDR3 consists of 13 residues. V was pared by 7 bases and J by 7 bases, with 17 bases between. The CDR3 DNA reads as TGTGCCAGCATCCCCTGGACAGCTACGGAGCAGTACTTC. Amino acids: CASIPWTATEQYF.

This clonotype appeared many times. CDR3 amino acids: CASRLAVHNEQFF. CDR3 DNA sequence: TGTGCATCGCGACTAGCGGTCCACAATGAGCAGTTCTTC. The rearrangement links TRBV7-9 to TRBJ2-1, with 9 bases fitting TRBD2. The CDR3 sequence is 13 residues long. Germline CDR1 and CDR2: SEHNR and FQNEAQ (reference sequence).

This clonotype was recorded at least ten times. This chain uses TRBV7-2 with TRBJ2-7; D remains unclear. The germline gives CDR1 SGHTA, CDR2 FQGNSA. V lost 1 base to trimming and J lost 0 bases, with 7 bases between them. The CDR3 loop spans 14 amino acids. CDR3 sequence: CASSLDLNSYEQYF. The CDR3 DNA sequence: TGTGCCAGCAGCTTAGATTTGAACTCCTACGAGCAGTACTTC.

This clonotype was counted only a few times. The rearrangement links TRBV6-5 to TRBJ2-7; D call uncertain. Trimming stripped 4 bases from V and 1 base from J, with 8 bases between. The CDR3 consists of 13 residues. Looked up from germline, CDR1 is MNHEY and CDR2 is SVGAGI. The CDR3 bases are TGTGCCAGCAGTTCGGACGAATCCTACGAGCAGTACTTC. Its protein is CASSSDESYEQYF.